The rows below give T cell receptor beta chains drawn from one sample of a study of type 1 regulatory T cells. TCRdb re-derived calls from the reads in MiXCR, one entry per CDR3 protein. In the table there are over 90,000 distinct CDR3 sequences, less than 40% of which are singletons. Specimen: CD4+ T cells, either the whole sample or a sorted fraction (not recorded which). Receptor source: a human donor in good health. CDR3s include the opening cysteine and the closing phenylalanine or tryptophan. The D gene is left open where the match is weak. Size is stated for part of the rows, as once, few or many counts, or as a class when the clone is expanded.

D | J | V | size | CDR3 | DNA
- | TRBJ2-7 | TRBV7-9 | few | CASTKGDRGSSYEQYF | TGTGCCAGCACCAAAGGAGATCGGGGGAGCTCCTACGAGCAGTACTTC
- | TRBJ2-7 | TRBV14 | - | CASSQQGYGQYF | TGTGCCAGCAGCCAACAGGGATACGGGCAGTACTTC
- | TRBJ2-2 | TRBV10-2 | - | CASSELGIVTGELFF | TGCGCCAGCAGTGAGCTGGGAATAGTGACCGGGGAGCTGTTTTTT
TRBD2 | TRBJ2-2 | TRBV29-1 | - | CSVGGRIDTGELFF | TGCAGCGTTGGCGGGAGAATAGACACCGGGGAGCTGTTTTTT
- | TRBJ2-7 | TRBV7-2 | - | CASSSSWSGSYEQYF | TGTGCCAGCAGCTCCTCTTGGAGCGGGTCCTACGAGCAGTACTTC
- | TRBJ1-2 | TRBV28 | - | CASSPPTGGYTF | TGTGCCAGCAGTCCCCCTACAGGTGGCTACACCTTC
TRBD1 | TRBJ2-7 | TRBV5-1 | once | CASSSAGGQGAQYEQYF | TGCGCCAGCAGCTCTGCCGGAGGACAGGGGGCTCAATACGAGCAGTACTTC
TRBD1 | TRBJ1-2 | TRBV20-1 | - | CSARNSGIKGARDYGYTF | TGCAGTGCTAGAAACTCAGGAATCAAGGGGGCGCGGGACTATGGCTACACCTTC
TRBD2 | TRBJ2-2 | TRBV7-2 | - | CASSLVAGGHTGELFF | TGTGCCAGCAGCTTAGTAGCGGGAGGCCACACCGGGGAGCTGTTTTTT
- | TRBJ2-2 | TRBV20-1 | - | CSARAGASPRDTGELFF | TGCAGTGCTAGAGCTGGGGCCTCCCCTCGGGACACCGGGGAGCTGTTTTTT
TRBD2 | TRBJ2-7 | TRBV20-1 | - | CSAREIASGRLSYEQYF | TGCAGTGCTAGAGAAATAGCCAGCGGGAGGCTATCCTACGAGCAGTACTTC
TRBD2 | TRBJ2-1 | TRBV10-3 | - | CAISVNPSGSRGEQFF | TGTGCCATCAGTGTCAATCCTAGCGGGAGCCGGGGTGAGCAGTTCTTC
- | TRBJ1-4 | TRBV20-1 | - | CSARVASGVSSANEKLFF | TGCAGTGCTAGAGTGGCCTCAGGGGTCTCGTCGGCTAATGAAAAACTGTTTTTT
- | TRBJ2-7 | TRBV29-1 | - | CSVSHGPYEQYF | TGCAGCGTTTCCCACGGTCCCTACGAGCAGTACTTC